The sequence of this TCR beta chain was determined in a study of T cell repertoires in cytomegalovirus infection. Overall study context: CMV infection together with matching HLA type was indicated by public TCR beta signatures. General study points: Predominance within the ex vivo response was attributable to HLA-C-restricted CMV-specific TCR beta clonotypes.

TCRdb recomputed calls from the reads with MiXCR, one row per CDR3 protein. The sample consists of around 800,000 distinct CDR3 sequences, about 33% of them appearing once. Note on this clonotype: Its antigen is still unknown.

CDR1 and CDR2 (germline): DFQATT, SNEGSKA (reference sequence). This CDR3 is 17 amino acids long. V lost 6 bases, J lost 6 bases, and 18 bases stayed unmatched. This material consisted of cultured CD8+ T cells from PBMCs, taken from culture after CMV antigen stimulation. The sequence was collected from a human donor in good health (CMV status not recorded). Some clones in this sample may be carry-over from other donors' samples. The rearrangement uses TRBV20-1 and TRBJ2-2, with 8 nucleotides matching TRBD1. The DNA of the CDR3 is TGCAGTGCCCAGCCCTTGACAGGGGCTAAACGGGCCGGGGAGCTGTTTTTT. Translating gives CSAQPLTGAKRAGELFF.